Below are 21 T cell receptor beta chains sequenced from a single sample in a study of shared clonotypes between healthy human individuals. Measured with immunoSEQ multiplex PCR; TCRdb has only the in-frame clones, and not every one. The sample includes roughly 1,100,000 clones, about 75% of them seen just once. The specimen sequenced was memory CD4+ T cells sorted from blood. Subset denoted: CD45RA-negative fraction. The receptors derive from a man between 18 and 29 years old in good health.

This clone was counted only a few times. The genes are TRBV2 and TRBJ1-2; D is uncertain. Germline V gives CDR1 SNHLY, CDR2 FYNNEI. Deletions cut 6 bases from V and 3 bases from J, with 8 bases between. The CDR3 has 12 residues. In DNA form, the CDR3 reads TGTGCCAGCAGAGGAACAGACTATGGCTACACCTTC. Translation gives CASRGTDYGYTF.

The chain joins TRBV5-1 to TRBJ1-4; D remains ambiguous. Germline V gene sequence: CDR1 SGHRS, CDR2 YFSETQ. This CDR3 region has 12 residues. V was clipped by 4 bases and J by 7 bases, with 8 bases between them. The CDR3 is CASSGVGEKLFF. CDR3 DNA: TGCGCCAGCAGCGGGGTTGGTGAAAAACTGTTTTTT.

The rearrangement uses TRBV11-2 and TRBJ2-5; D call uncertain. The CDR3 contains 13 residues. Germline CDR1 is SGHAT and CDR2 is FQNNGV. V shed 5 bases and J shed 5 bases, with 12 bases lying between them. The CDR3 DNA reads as TGTGCCAGCAGCCCCCCGCTGGAGGAGACCCAGTACTTC. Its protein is CASSPPLEETQYF.

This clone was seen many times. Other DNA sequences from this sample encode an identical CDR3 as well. Here the CDR3 DNA reads TGTGCCAGCAGCTCGGACAGGGGCGGCGAGCAGTACTTC. Its protein product is CASSSDRGGEQYF. The rearrangement links TRBV11-2 to TRBJ2-7; TRBD1 aligns across 9 bases. Germline CDR1 is SGHAT and CDR2 is FQNNGV. The J segment lost 6 bases and the V segment lost 4 bases, leaving 4 bases of the junction unmatched. This CDR3 comprises 13 residues.

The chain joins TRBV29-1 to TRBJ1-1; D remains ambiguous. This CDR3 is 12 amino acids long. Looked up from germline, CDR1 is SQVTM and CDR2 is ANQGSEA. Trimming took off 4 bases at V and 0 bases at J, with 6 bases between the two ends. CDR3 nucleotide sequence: TGCAGCGTTGGTGGGGTGAACACTGAAGCTTTCTTT. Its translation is CSVGGVNTEAFF.

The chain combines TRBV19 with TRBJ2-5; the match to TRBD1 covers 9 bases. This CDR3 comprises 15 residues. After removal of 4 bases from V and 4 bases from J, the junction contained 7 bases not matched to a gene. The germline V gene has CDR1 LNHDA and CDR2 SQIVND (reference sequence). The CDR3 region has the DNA TGTGCCAGTAGTAATCCGGGGACAGGGCTAGAGACCCAGTACTTC. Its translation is CASSNPGTGLETQYF.

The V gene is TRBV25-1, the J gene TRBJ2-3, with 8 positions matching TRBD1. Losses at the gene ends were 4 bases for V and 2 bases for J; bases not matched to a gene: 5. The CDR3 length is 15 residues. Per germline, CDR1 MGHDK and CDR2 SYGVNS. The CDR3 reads CASSGDRGNTDTQYF. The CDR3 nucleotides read TGTGCCAGCAGTGGAGACAGGGGCAACACAGATACGCAGTATTTT.

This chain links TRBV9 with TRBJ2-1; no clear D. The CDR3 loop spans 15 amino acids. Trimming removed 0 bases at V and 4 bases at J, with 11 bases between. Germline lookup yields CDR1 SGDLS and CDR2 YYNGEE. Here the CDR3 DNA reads TGTGCCAGCAGCGTAGACGCAGCATTATACAATGAGCAGTTCTTC. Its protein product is CASSVDAALYNEQFF.

DNA for the CDR3: TGTGCCTGGAGTAAGGGCAGGGGGCGCACAGATACGCAGTATTTT. Translated, it gives CAWSKGRGRTDTQYF. This chain uses TRBV30 with TRBJ2-3, with 8 bases that match TRBD1. The CDR3 is made up of 15 amino acids. V lost 2 bases to trimming and J lost 1 base; unmatched junction nucleotides: 5. Germline V gene data show CDR1 as GTSNPN and CDR2 as SVGIG (reference sequence). Looking up the rest from reference TRBV30 and TRBJ2-3 gives the full variable domain: SQTIHQWPATLVQPVGSPLSLECTVEGTSNPNLYWYRQAAGRGLQLLFYSVGIGQISSEVPQNLSASRPQDRQFILSSKKLLLSDSGFYLCAWSKGRGRTDTQYFGPGTRLTVL.

The CDR3 reads CATSPTKFQAPGGYTF. For the CDR3, the DNA is TGTGCCACCAGCCCAACCAAGTTCCAGGCCCCGGGCGGCTACACCTTC. The rearrangement links TRBV15 to TRBJ1-2; D gene unclear. V lost 5 bases, J lost 8 bases, and 24 bases lay in between. This CDR3 spans 16 amino acids. The germline gives CDR1 LNHNV, CDR2 YYDKDF (reference sequence).

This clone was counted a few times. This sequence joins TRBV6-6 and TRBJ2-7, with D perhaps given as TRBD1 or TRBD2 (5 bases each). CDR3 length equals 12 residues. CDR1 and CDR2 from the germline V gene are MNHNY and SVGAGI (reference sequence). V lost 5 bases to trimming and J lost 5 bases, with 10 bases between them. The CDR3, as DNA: TGTGCCAGCAGTCCCGAGGGGAACGAGCAGTACTTC. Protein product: CASSPEGNEQYF.

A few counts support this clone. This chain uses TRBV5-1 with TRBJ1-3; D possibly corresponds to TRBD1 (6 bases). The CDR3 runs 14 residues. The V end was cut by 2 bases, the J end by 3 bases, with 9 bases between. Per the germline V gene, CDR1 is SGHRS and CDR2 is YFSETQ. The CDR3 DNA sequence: TGCGCCAGCAGCTTACAGGGTTATGGAAACACCATATATTTT. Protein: CASSLQGYGNTIYF.

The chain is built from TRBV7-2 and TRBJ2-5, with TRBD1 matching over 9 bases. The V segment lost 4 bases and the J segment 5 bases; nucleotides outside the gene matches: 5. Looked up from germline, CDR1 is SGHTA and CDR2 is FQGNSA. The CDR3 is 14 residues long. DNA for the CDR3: TGTGCCAGCAGCTCGACAGGGGGAAGGGAGACCCAGTACTTC. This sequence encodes CASSSTGGRETQYF.

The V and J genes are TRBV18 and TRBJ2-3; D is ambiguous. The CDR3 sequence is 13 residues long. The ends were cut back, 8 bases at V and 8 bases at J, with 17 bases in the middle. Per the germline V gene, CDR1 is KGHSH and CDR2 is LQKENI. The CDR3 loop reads CASQKGPLLTQYF. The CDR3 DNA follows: TGTGCCAGCCAGAAGGGCCCTTTACTTACGCAGTATTTT.

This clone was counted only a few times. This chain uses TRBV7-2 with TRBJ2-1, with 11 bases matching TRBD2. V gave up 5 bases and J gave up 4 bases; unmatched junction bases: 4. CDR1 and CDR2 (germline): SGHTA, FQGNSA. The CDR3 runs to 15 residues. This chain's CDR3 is CASSETSGGYNEQFF. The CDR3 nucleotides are TGTGCCAGCAGCGAAACTAGCGGGGGTTACAATGAGCAGTTCTTC.

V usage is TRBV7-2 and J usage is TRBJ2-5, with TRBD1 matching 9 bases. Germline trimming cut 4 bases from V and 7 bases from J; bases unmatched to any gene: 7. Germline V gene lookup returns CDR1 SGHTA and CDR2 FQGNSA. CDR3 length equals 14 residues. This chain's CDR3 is CASSWDRASRTQYF. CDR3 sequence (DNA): TGTGCCAGCAGCTGGGACAGGGCATCGAGGACCCAGTACTTC. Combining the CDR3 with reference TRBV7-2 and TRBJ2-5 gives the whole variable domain GAGVSQSPSNKVTEKGKDVELRCDPISGHTALYWYRQSLGQGLEFLIYFQGNSAPDKSGLPSDRFSAERTGGSVSTLTIQRTQQEDSAVYLCASSWDRASRTQYFGPGTRLLVL.

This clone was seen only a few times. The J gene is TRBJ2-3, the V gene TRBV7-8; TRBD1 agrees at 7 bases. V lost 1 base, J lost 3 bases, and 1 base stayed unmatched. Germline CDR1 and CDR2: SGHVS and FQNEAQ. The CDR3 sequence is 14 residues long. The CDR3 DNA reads TGTGCCAGCAGCTTAGGGACAGGTACAGATACGCAGTATTTT. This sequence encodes CASSLGTGTDTQYF.

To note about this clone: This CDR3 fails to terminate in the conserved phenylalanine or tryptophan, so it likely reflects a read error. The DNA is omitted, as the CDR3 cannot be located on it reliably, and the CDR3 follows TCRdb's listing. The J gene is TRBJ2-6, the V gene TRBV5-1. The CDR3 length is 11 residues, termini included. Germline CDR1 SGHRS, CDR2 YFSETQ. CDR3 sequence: CASSVVPDRAC.

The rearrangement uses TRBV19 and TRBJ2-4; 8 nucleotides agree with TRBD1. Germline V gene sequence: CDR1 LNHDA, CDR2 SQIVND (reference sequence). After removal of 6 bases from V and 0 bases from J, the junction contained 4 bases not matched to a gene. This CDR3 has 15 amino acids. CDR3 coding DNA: TGTGCCAGTAGGGGGGACAGGACAGCCAAAAACATTCAGTACTTC. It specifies CASRGDRTAKNIQYF.

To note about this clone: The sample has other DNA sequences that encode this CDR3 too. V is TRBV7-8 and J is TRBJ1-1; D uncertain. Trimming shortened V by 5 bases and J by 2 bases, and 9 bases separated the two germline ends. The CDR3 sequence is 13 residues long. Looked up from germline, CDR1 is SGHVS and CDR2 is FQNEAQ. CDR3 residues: CASSPRVNTEAFF. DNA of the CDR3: TGTGCCAGCAGCCCACGGGTTAACACTGAAGCTTTCTTT.

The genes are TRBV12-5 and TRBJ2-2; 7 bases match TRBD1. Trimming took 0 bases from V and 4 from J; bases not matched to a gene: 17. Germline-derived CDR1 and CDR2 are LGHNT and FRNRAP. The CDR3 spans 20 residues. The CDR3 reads CASGLVLGGTTGSRTGELFF. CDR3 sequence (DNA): TGTGCTAGTGGTTTGGTCTTGGGCGGAACGACAGGGAGTCGCACCGGGGAGCTGTTTTTT.